The 5 T cell receptor beta chains reported below all come from one sample, sequenced in a study of blood T cell repertoires in COVID-19. The assay was immunoSEQ multiplex PCR, and TCRdb's table has in-frame clones only and misses some. Seen here are 250,000 or so clones, about 90% observed once, and the top ten hold around 1.3%. The source material was PBMCs or T cells enriched from blood (not recorded which). The receptors derive from a human donor in a cohort exposed to, infected with or recovered from COVID-19 (not recorded which). The donor label of this sample is uncertain.

The V and J genes are TRBV9 and TRBJ1-6, with D tentatively TRBD1 (6 bases). This CDR3 comprises 13 residues. V lost 4 bases and J lost 15, with 17 bases in between. The V gene's germline CDR1 is SGDLS and CDR2 YYNGEE. CDR3 residues: CASSRPGEGSLHF. CDR3 coding DNA: TGTGCCAGCAGCCGACCAGGGGAGGGGAGCCTCCACTTT.

V is TRBV5-6 and J is TRBJ1-1, with D perhaps matching TRBD1 (6 bases). The V end lost 4 bases, the J end lost 7 bases, and 11 bases lay between the germline ends. Germline loops: CDR1 SGHDT, CDR2 YYEEEE. The CDR3 is 12 residues long. The CDR3, as DNA: TGTGCCAGCAGCCCCATGGACAGTGAAGCTTTCTTT. Encoded protein: CASSPMDSEAFF.

The J gene is TRBJ1-1, the V gene TRBV3-1 (or the pseudogene TRBV3-2); no firm D call. Looked up from germline, CDR1 is LGHDT and CDR2 is YNNKEL (reference sequence). V gave up 2 bases and J gave up 1 base, with 14 bases separating them. The CDR3 is 16 residues long. The CDR3 DNA follows: TGTGCCAGCAGCCAATCGAACTTACTCCCGAACACTGAAGCTTTCTTT. Translating gives CASSQSNLLPNTEAFF.

The genes are TRBV19 and TRBJ2-2; tentative D call: TRBD2 (5 bases). V lost 6 bases and J 2 bases, leaving 13 bases between the germline ends. The length of the CDR3 is 15 residues. CDR1 is LNHDA, CDR2 SQIVND, per germline (reference sequence). CDR3 nucleotide sequence: TGTGCCAGTAGAACCCGCTCGGGAAACACCGGGGAGCTGTTTTTT. The encoded protein is CASRTRSGNTGELFF.

V usage is TRBV6-6 and J usage is TRBJ1-2; D perhaps matches TRBD1 (6 bases). Germline loops: CDR1 MNHNY, CDR2 SVGAGI (reference sequence). Between the trimmed V and J ends, which lost 11 bases and 2 bases, there was a span of 18 bases. This CDR3 is built from 14 residues. DNA of the CDR3: TGTGCCGTAAAGCCGACAGGAGGCAACTATGGCTACACCTTC. It codes for CAVKPTGGNYGYTF.